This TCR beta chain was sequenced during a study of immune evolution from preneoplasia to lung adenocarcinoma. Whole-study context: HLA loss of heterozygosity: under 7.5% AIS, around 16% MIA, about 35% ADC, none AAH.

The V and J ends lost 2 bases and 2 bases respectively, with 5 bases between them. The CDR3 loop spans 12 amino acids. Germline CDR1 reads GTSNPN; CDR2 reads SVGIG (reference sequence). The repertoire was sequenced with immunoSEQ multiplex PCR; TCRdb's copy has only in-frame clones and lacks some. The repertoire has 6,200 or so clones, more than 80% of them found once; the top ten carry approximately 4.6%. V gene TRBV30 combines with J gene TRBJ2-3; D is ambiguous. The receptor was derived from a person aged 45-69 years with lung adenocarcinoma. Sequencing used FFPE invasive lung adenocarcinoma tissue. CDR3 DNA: TGTGCCTGGAGTTTGAACACAGATACGCAGTATTTT. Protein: CAWSLNTDTQYF. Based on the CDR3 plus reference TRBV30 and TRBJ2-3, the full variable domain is SQTIHQWPATLVQPVGSPLSLECTVEGTSNPNLYWYRQAAGRGLQLLFYSVGIGQISSEVPQNLSASRPQDRQFILSSKKLLLSDSGFYLCAWSLNTDTQYFGPGTRLTVL.